A selection of T cell receptor beta chains follows, all from one sample in a study of response to subunit inactivated influenza vaccine. TCRdb re-called the RT-PCR reads with MiXCR, one entry per CDR3 protein. Of about 240,000 distinct CDR3 sequences in the sample, 12% are singletons; the top ten hold roughly 7.7%. Sequences were derived from non-naive T cells sorted from PBMCs, sampled 14 days before vaccination. These receptors came from a man in his forties or fifties who received an inactivated influenza vaccine. The CDR3 runs from the conserved cysteine through the conserved F or W. The D gene is left open where the match is weak. Some rows mark clone size as missing; the rest say once, few, many or name a class of expanded clone.

clone size,V gene,J gene,D gene,CDR3 protein,CDR3 DNA
many,TRBV4-3,TRBJ2-2,TRBD1,CASSQDGGQGRAGELFF,TGCGCCAGCAGCCAAGATGGTGGACAGGGAAGGGCCGGGGAGCTGTTTTTT
few,TRBV30,TRBJ1-6,.,CAWSGDPSSPLHF,TGTGCCTGGAGTGGAGACCCCAGTTCACCCCTCCACTTT
.,TRBV30,TRBJ2-2,TRBD1,CAWTRTGNTGELFF,TGTGCCTGGACGAGGACAGGGAACACCGGGGAGCTGTTTTTT
many,TRBV3-1,TRBJ1-1,TRBD1,CASSQGAGTGRNTEAFF,TGTGCCAGCAGCCAAGGGGCGGGGACAGGGCGGAACACTGAAGCTTTCTTT
.,TRBV20-1,TRBJ2-5,TRBD2,CSANVAGGLVETQYF,TGCAGTGCTAACGTAGCGGGAGGTTTAGTTGAGACCCAGTACTTC
.,TRBV7-9,TRBJ2-2,.,CASSLFQGANTGELFF,TGTGCCAGCAGCTTATTCCAGGGAGCCAACACCGGGGAGCTGTTTTTT
many,TRBV5-1,TRBJ2-7,.,CASSSGGGLAYEQYF,TGCGCCAGCAGCTCTGGTGGGGGGCTAGCCTACGAGCAGTACTTC
few,TRBV7-7,TRBJ2-2,.,CASSLGLGTGELFF,TGTGCTAGCAGCTTAGGGCTCGGCACCGGGGAGCTGTTTTTT
.,TRBV28,TRBJ1-6,.,CATLEGGYSPLHF,TGTGCCACCCTGGAGGGCGGATATTCACCCCTCCACTTT
many,TRBV18,TRBJ2-7,TRBD1,CASSTGQGEQYF,TGTGCCAGCTCAACCGGACAGGGAGAGCAGTACTTC
.,TRBV11-1,TRBJ2-2,TRBD2,CASSNGLAENTGELFF,TGTGCCAGCAGCAACGGACTAGCGGAGAACACCGGGGAGCTGTTTTTT
.,TRBV7-2,TRBJ2-7,TRBD1,CASSQRGRPYEQYF,TGTGCCAGCAGTCAGAGGGGGCGCCCCTACGAGCAGTACTTC
few,TRBV5-1,TRBJ2-1,TRBD2,CASRLPGGLYNEQFF,TGCGCCAGCAGGTTGCCGGGGGGGCTCTACAATGAGCAGTTCTTC
many,TRBV4-2,TRBJ2-2,TRBD2,CASSQDSLAGGTGELFF,TGTGCCAGCAGCCAAGATAGCCTAGCGGGAGGTACCGGGGAGCTGTTTTTT
.,TRBV10-3,TRBJ2-7,.,CAISPGLLCWEQYF,TGTGCCATCAGCCCCGGACTACTCTGCTGGGAGCAGTACTTC
.,TRBV11-2,TRBJ2-7,.,CASSLVLSRGFVTGSYEQYF,TGTGCCAGCAGCTTGGTCCTTTCTCGTGGTTTCGTAACAGGCTCCTACGAGCAGTACTTC
many,TRBV5-1,TRBJ2-5,.,CASSLRLREETQYF,TGCGCCAGCAGCTTGAGGCTTCGAGAAGAGACCCAGTACTTC
.,TRBV20-1,TRBJ2-3,TRBD2,CSARGLAEVTDTQYF,TGCAGTGCTAGGGGACTAGCGGAGGTCACAGATACGCAGTATTTT
many,TRBV6-2/TRBV6-3,TRBJ2-5,TRBD1,CASRGTGEETQYF,TGTGCCAGCAGGGGGACAGGGGAAGAGACCCAGTACTTC